This TCR beta chain is drawn from a study of T cells in Graves' hyperthyroidism and ophthalmopathy. RNA transcripts provided the source from which TCR beta CDR3 regions were amplified. A first-round RT-PCR of the TCR CDR3 used the HTBI primer set. A single record per CDR3 protein comes from TCRdb applying MiXCR to the multiplex PCR reads. This sample has 450,000 to 500,000 distinct CDR3 sequences, with roughly 22% found just once. The CDR3 runs 15 residues. Germline V gene data show CDR1 as KGHSH and CDR2 as LQKENI. A note on this clonotype: One junction end does not reproduce the germline sequence, and a read error may be involved.

This sequence joins TRBV18 and TRBJ2-2; D may be TRBD2 (6 bases). This TCR derives from a woman aged 70-85 years with Graves' ophthalmopathy. Sample: blood. CDR3 sequence reads: CASSPNKRFTGGLFF. For the CDR3, the DNA is TGTGCCAGCTCACCAAACAAGCGATTTACCGGGGGGCTGTTTTTT. Variable domain in full (rest from reference TRBV18 and TRBJ2-2): NAGVMQNPRHLVRRRGQEARLRCSPMKGHSHVYWYRQLPEEGLKFMVYLQKENIIDESGMPKERFSAEFPKEGPSILRIQQVVRGDSAAYFCASSPNKRFTGGLFFGEGSRLTVL.